The 7 T cell receptor beta chains listed next were all sequenced from one sample in a study of blood T cell repertoires in COVID-19. Sequenced by immunoSEQ multiplex PCR; TCRdb stores in-frame clones only, minus some. The sample lists roughly 290,000 clones; about 91% were seen once. Sequencing was carried out using peripheral blood. The source of these receptors is a woman aged 55-75 years with acute or convalescent COVID-19.

The chain has TRBV29-1 and TRBJ2-1, with TRBD2 matching 8 bases. The CDR3 runs to 17 residues. Germline V gene lookup returns CDR1 SQVTM and CDR2 ANQGSEA. V lost 7 bases and J lost 2; bases outside the gene matches: 16. CDR3 coding DNA: TGCAGCGCCCGCGGGAGGCGGGTGACTTTTACCTACAATGAGCAGTTCTTC. Residues: CSARGRRVTFTYNEQFF.

J is TRBJ1-3 and V is TRBV9, with D hard to call. Looked up from germline, CDR1 is SGDLS and CDR2 is YYNGEE. The CDR3 has 16 residues. Trimming shortened V by 4 bases and J by 0 bases, and 14 bases separated the two germline ends. DNA of the CDR3: TGTGCCAGCAGCCCAGTAAAGAGGGTCTCTGGAAACACCATATATTTT. It encodes CASSPVKRVSGNTIYF.

About this clone: The junction does not match germline at one end; this may be a read error. This chain joins TRBV3-1 (or the pseudogene TRBV3-2) and TRBJ1-5; no clear D. The CDR3 spans 14 residues. CDR1 is LGHDT, CDR2 YNNKEL, per germline (reference sequence). In DNA, the CDR3 is TGTGCCAGCAGCCAACAGACGAGGCCCTCCACCCTCCAGTTT. Residues: CASSQQTRPSTLQF.

V usage is TRBV2 and J usage is TRBJ2-1, with TRBD2 matching over 11 bases. Germline V gene lookup returns CDR1 SNHLY and CDR2 FYNNEI. Trimming removed 6 bases from V and 9 bases from J; junction bases left unmatched: 4. The CDR3 length is 13 residues. The CDR3 sequence is CASRGGLAAEQFF. The CDR3 bases are TGTGCCAGCAGGGGGGGACTAGCGGCTGAGCAGTTCTTC.

V gene TRBV2 combines with J gene TRBJ2-1; TRBD2 is a possible D gene (6 bases). CDR3 size: 12 residues. V lost 7 bases and J lost 8, with 12 bases in between. The germline V gene has CDR1 SNHLY and CDR2 FYNNEI. CDR3 nucleotides: TGTGCCAGCACCATCGGAGGGTATGAGCAGTTCTTC. It yields the protein CASTIGGYEQFF.

V and J are TRBV7-2 and TRBJ2-1; 10 bases align to TRBD1. Trimming took 4 bases from V and 9 from J; bases not matched to a gene: 9. Germline V gives CDR1 SGHTA, CDR2 FQGNSA. The CDR3 totals 15 residues. For the CDR3, the DNA is TGTGCCAGCAGCTCCGGGACAGGGGATCTCGGTGAGCAGTTCTTC. Translation gives CASSSGTGDLGEQFF.

The V and J genes are TRBV9 and TRBJ2-1, with 10 bases that match TRBD2. Germline CDR1 and CDR2: SGDLS and YYNGEE. CDR3 length equals 16 residues. Unmatched junction bases numbered 10, after V lost 1 base and J lost 9 bases. In DNA, the CDR3 is TGTGCCAGCAGCGTAAGTCCTAGCGGGAGTGGTATTGAGCAGTTCTTC. The encoded protein is CASSVSPSGSGIEQFF.